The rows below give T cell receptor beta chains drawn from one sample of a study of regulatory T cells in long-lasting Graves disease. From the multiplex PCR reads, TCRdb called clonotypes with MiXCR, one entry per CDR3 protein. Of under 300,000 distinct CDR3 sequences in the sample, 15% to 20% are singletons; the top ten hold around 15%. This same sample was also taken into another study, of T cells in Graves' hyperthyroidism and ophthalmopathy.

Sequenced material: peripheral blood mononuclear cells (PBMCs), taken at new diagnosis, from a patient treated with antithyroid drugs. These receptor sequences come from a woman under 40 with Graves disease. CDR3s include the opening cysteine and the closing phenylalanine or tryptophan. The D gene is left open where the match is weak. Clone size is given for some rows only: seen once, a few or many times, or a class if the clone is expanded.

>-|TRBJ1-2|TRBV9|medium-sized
TGTGCCAGCAGCCCTCAGTCGGGGAACCATGGCTACACCTTC
CASSPQSGNHGYTF
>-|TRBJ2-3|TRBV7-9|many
TGTGCCAGCAGCTCACGTTCGGTAGCAACAGATACGCAGTATTTT
CASSSRSVATDTQYF
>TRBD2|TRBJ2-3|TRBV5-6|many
TGTGCCAGCAGCTCCCGAGCGGGGAGCACAGATACGCAGTATTTT
CASSSRAGSTDTQYF
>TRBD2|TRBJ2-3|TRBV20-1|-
TGCAGTGCTAGGAGGGCTAGCGGGGGGTACACAGATACGCAGTATTTT
CSARRASGGYTDTQYF
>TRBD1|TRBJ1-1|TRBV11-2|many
TGTGCCAGCAGGTCACTCTCGGGACAGGGTGTCACTGAAGCTTTCTTT
CASRSLSGQGVTEAFF
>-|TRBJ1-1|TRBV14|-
TGTGCCAGCAGCCCCGGACAGCGTGGGGTGAACACTGAAGCTTTCTTT
CASSPGQRGVNTEAFF
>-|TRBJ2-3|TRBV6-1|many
TGTGCCAGCAGTAGTCGACGTCCTCCAGATACGCAGTATTTT
CASSSRRPPDTQYF
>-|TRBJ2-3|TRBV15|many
TGTGCCACCAGCAGGAGGATGGAAGGAGATACGCAGTATTTT
CATSRRMEGDTQYF
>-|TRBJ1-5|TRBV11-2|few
TGTGCCAGCAGCCAAGATGGTACTCGGAATCAGCCCCAGCATTTT
CASSQDGTRNQPQHF
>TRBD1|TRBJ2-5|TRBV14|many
TGTGCCAGCAGCCAAGACCCCCGGGACAGTCCTAGGAAGACCCAGTACTTC
CASSQDPRDSPRKTQYF
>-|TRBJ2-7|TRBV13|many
TGTGCCAGCAGCTTAGGCGGGGAGGCCCGCTACGAGCAGTACTTC
CASSLGGEARYEQYF
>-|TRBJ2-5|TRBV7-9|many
TGTGCCAGCAGCTTAGTGGACCCCCCCGGGGAGACCCAGTACTTC
CASSLVDPPGETQYF
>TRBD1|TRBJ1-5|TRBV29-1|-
TGCAGCGTGGGGGACAGTAGGAATCAGCCCCAGCATTTT
CSVGDSRNQPQHF
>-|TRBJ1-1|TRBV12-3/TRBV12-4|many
TGTGCCAGCCTTATACAGATGAACACTGAAGCTTTCTTT
CASLIQMNTEAFF
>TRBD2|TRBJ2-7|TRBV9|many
TGTGCCAGCAGCGTAGACCGGGGGGGGGACGACGAGCAGTACTTC
CASSVDRGGDDEQYF
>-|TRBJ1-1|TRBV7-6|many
TGTGCCAGCAGCTTAGCCGAGGGGAGGGACGAAGCTTTCTTT
CASSLAEGRDEAFF
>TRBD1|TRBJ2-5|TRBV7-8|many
TGTGCCAGCAGCCTCTGGGACAGGGGCCAAGAGACCCAGTACTTC
CASSLWDRGQETQYF
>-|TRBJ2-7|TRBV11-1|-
TGCGCCAGCAGCGGGGTTGGGGGGGCTTCCTACGAGCAGTACTTC
CASSGVGGASYEQYF
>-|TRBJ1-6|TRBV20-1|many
TGCAGTGCTAGCTCGGGCAGGGCGGGGATTTCACCCCTCCACTTT
CSASSGRAGISPLHF
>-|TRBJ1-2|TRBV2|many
TGTGCCAGCAGACCCGACTCCCTCAACTATGGCTACACCTTC
CASRPDSLNYGYTF
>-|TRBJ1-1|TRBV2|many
TGTGCCAGCAGCCCCGACCCCAGCTCGGGGACTGAAGCTTTCTTT
CASSPDPSSGTEAFF
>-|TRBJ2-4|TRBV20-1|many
TGCAGTGCTAGAGTTCCGGGGAGCATTCAGTACTTC
CSARVPGSIQYF
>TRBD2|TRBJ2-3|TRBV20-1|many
TGCAGTTGTCTAGCGGGGGGCTTGGAACGAGATACGCAGTATTTT
CSCLAGGLERDTQYF
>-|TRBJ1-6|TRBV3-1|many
TGTGCCAGCAGCACGCGAGGCAATTCACCCCTCCACTTT
CASSTRGNSPLHF
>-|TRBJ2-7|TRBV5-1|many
TGCGCCAGCCGAGGTGAACACTACGAGCAGTACTTC
CASRGEHYEQYF
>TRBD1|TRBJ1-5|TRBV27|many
TGTGCCAGCAGTTTCGGGGACAGGGGAAATCAGCCCCAGCATTTT
CASSFGDRGNQPQHF
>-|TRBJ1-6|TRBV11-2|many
TGTGCCAGCAGCCACCGGGCCGTCAGTGAGGCCCTCCACTTT
CASSHRAVSEALHF
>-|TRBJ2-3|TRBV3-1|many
TGTGCCAGCAGCCAAGATCGAGGGGATACGCAGTATTTT
CASSQDRGDTQYF
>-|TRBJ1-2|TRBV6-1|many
TGTGCCAGCAGGACGCTGTCGTGGGACTATGGCTACACCTTC
CASRTLSWDYGYTF
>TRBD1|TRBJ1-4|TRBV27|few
TGTGCCAGCAGGCTAAGAGGGACAGGGAGGTTGGGTGAAAAACTGTTTTTT
CASRLRGTGRLGEKLFF
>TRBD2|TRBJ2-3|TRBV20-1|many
TGCAGTGCTAAAGGGACGCGGGGGGGCCGGGATACGCAGTATTTT
CSAKGTRGGRDTQYF
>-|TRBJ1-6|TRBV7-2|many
TGTGCCAGCAGCGCCGTTCCGTCACCCCTCCACTTT
CASSAVPSPLHF
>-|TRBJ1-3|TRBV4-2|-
TGTGCCAGCAGCCAAGCGACAGCCTCTGGAAACACCATATATTTT
CASSQATASGNTIYF
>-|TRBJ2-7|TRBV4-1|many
TGCGCCAGCAGCGTCAGCCCACAGGGGGAGGGCTCCTACGAGCAGTACTTC
CASSVSPQGEGSYEQYF
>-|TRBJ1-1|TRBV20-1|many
TGCAGTGCTAGAGATCCGAATTCCCCCATCGGTAGCACTGAAGCTTTCTTT
CSARDPNSPIGSTEAFF
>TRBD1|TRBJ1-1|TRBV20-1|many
TGCAGTGCTAGAGGGGGGACAGGGATGAACACTGAAGCTTTCTTT
CSARGGTGMNTEAFF
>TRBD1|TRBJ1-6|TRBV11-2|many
TGTGCCAGCAGCTCCCGGACAGGGAATTCACCCCTCCACTTT
CASSSRTGNSPLHF
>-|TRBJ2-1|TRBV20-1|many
TGCAGTGCTAGAGGGGCGAGCTCCTACAATGAGCAGTTCTTC
CSARGASSYNEQFF
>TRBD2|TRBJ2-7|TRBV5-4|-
TGTGCCAGCAGCTACGGGGGGTTGAGCTCCTACGAGCAGTACTTC
CASSYGGLSSYEQYF
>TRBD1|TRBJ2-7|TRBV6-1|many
TGTGCCAGTGGGACAGGGGCGGGCTACGAGCAGTACTTC
CASGTGAGYEQYF
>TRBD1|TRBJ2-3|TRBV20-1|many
TGCAGTGCTCCGGACAGGGGAGTCGATACGCAGTATTTT
CSAPDRGVDTQYF
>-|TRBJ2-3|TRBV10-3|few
TGTGCCATCAGTGAACCGGGACCCAGGGAGCCCACAGATACGCAGTATTTT
CAISEPGPREPTDTQYF
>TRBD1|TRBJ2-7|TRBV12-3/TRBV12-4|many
TGTGCCAGCAGTTTAGCAGGGGGCCCCTCCTACGAGCAGTACTTC
CASSLAGGPSYEQYF
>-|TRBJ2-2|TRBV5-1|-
TGCGCCAGCAGTTTTCGGGAAACGAACACCGGGGAGCTGTTTTTT
CASSFRETNTGELFF
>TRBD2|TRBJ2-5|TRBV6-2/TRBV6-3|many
TGTGCCAGCAGCCGGAGCCAGCGGGGGGGCCGGGGCCAAGAGACCCAGTACTTC
CASSRSQRGGRGQETQYF
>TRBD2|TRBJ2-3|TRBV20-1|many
TGCAGTGCTAATTGGGGGGGACTTCAAGATACGCAGTATTTT
CSANWGGLQDTQYF
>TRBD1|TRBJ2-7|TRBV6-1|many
TGTGCCAGCGTACTCTACAGGGGATGGGACGAGCAGTACTTC
CASVLYRGWDEQYF
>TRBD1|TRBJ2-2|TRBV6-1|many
TGTGCCAGCAGTAGATATAACCCGGGACAGGGCGGACCCGGGGAGCTGTTTTTT
CASSRYNPGQGGPGELFF